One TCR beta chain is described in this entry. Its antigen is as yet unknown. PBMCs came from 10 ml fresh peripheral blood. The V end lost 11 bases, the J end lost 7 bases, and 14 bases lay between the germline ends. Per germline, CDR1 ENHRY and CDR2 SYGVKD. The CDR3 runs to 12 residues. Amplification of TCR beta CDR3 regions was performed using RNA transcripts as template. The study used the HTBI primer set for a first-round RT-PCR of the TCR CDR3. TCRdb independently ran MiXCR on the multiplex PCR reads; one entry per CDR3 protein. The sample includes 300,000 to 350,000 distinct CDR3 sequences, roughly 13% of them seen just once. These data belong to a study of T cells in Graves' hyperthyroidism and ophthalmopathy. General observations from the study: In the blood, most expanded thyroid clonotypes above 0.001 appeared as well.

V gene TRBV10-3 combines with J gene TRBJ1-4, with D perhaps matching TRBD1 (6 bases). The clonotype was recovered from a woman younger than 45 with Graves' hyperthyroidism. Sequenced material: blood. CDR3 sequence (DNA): TGTGCCGCGTCGGGGGGGCGTGAAAAACTGTTTTTT. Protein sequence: CAASGGREKLFF.